This TCR beta chain was sequenced in a study of T cells in Graves' hyperthyroidism and ophthalmopathy. In its sample, this clonotype was seen many times. Amplified TCR beta CDR3 regions came from RNA transcripts. Carried out on the TCR CDR3, a first-round RT-PCR used the HTBI primer set. MiXCR was run by TCRdb on the multiplex PCR reads, yielding one entry per CDR3 protein. Of 300,000 to 400,000 distinct CDR3 sequences listed, around 14% are singletons. It was 8.5 to 10 ml of fresh peripheral blood that supplied the PBMCs. The receptor was isolated from a woman under 40 with Graves' hyperthyroidism. Sample: blood.

CDR3 amino acids: CSARDGGGSRYQETQYF. The CDR3 DNA reads TGCAGTGCTAGAGATGGGGGGGGGTCACGGTACCAAGAGACCCAGTACTTC. The J gene is TRBJ2-5, the V gene TRBV20-1; TRBD2 matches at 7 bases. V was clipped by 0 bases and J by 0 bases; unmatched bases: 10. The CDR3 sequence is 17 residues long. CDR1 is DFQATT, CDR2 SNEGSKA, per germline (reference sequence).